Following are 9 T cell receptor beta chains from one sample sequenced in a study of spatial heterogeneity in lung cancer (dated by TCRdb to between 2017 and 2020). The intended sense of this specimen's time point label: sample taken at primary tumor resection. For TCR sequencing, whole RNA was extracted from tumor and nontumor lung tissue, or from cryopreserved PBMC samples, and no cell sorting was done. Receptor amplification or capture employed 5' RACE. The instrument was a NextSeq 500. TCRdb itself trimmed the public reads at Q25 with fastp, ran MiXCR and retained productive beta chains. Each CDR3 protein appears once, grouped with its most common genes and DNA. Recorded for this sample are 30,000 to 45,000 distinct CDR3 sequences; 6.5% to 9% of them occurred a single time. The ten largest clones capture 25% to 30% of the sample. Here the sequenced sample was PBMCs, taken at surgery. Receptors were obtained from a male donor with early-stage non-small cell lung cancer.

The chain links TRBV11-2 to TRBJ2-1, with 9 bases matching TRBD2. The germline gives CDR1 SGHAT, CDR2 FQNNGV. This CDR3 comprises 17 residues. V gave up 8 bases and J gave up 3 bases; unmatched junction bases: 14. CDR3 protein: CASRRTSATVGYNEQFF. For the CDR3, the DNA is TGTGCCAGCCGAAGGACTAGCGCAACCGTCGGCTACAATGAGCAGTTCTTC.

In this sample, this clonotype turned up many times. The CDR3 loop is CASSRTLVLGQLNSPLHF. In DNA form, the CDR3 reads TGTGCCAGCAGCCGGACCCTTGTTTTGGGACAGCTTAATTCACCCCTCCACTTT. The chain carries TRBV7-6 and TRBJ1-6; 7 bases line up with TRBD1. The germline V gene has CDR1 SGHVS and CDR2 FNYEAQ. The length of the CDR3 is 18 residues. Germline trimming cut 5 bases from V and 6 bases from J; bases unmatched to any gene: 16.

This clonotype was seen repeatedly, ten times or more. The chain couples TRBV7-9 to TRBJ2-3, with a tentative D call TRBD1 (5 bases). The germline CDR1 and CDR2 sequences are SEHNR and FQNEAQ (reference sequence). This CDR3 is built from 14 residues. Trimming removed 4 bases at V and 4 bases at J, with 12 bases between. The CDR3 region is CASSSKDRSDTQYF. Here the CDR3 DNA reads TGTGCCAGCAGCTCGAAAGACAGATCAGATACGCAGTATTTT.

V gene TRBV9 combines with J gene TRBJ2-3, with 11 positions matching TRBD2. The V gene end was trimmed by 4 bases and the J gene end by 7 bases; junction bases not matched to a gene: 5. The germline CDR1 and CDR2 sequences are SGDLS and YYNGEE. The CDR3 has 14 amino acids. CDR3 DNA sequence: TGTGCCAGCAGCACTAGCGGGAGCGGGAATACGCAGTATTTT. Protein sequence: CASSTSGSGNTQYF.

The chain uses TRBV11-2 and TRBJ2-1, with a tentative D call TRBD2 (5 bases). V gave up 0 bases and J gave up 12 bases, with 9 bases separating them. Per the germline V gene, CDR1 is SGHAT and CDR2 is FQNNGV. The CDR3 runs to 12 residues. CDR3 in DNA: TGTGCCAGCAGCTTAGAACGGAGCGGGCAGTTCTTC. Translation gives CASSLERSGQFF.

This clonotype has at least ten counts. V and J are TRBV5-1 and TRBJ1-4, with TRBD1 matching over 11 bases. V lost 4 bases to trimming and J lost 11 bases; unmatched junction nucleotides: 19. The length of the CDR3 is 18 residues. CDR1 SGHRS and CDR2 YFSETQ come from the germline V gene. The CDR3 bases are TGCGCCAGCAGCCCTGGGACAGGGGGGACTTTGCGTGAAGGGAAACTGTTTTTT. Amino acids: CASSPGTGGTLREGKLFF.

In this sample, this clonotype turned up a few times. This chain links TRBV24-1 with TRBJ1-5, with 7 bases lining up with TRBD1. Trimming took 0 bases from V and 4 from J; bases not matched to a gene: 5. Looked up from germline, CDR1 is KGHDR and CDR2 is SFDVKD. This CDR3 is 16 amino acids long. The CDR3 loop is CATSDLRRGRNQPQHF. In DNA form, the CDR3 reads TGTGCCACCAGTGATTTGCGGAGGGGGCGGAATCAGCCCCAGCATTTT.

The chain uses TRBV27 and TRBJ2-4, with D unresolved. This CDR3 contains 15 residues. The germline gives CDR1 MNHEY, CDR2 SMNVEV (reference sequence). V lost 6 bases, J lost 5 bases, and 17 bases lay in between. The CDR3 sequence is CASSPQPTSQNIQYF. The DNA for the CDR3 is TGTGCCAGCAGCCCTCAACCTACCTCCCAAAACATTCAGTACTTC.

The V and J genes are TRBV5-6 and TRBJ2-3; 9 bases line up with TRBD2. CDR1 is SGHDT, CDR2 YYEEEE, per germline. With V trimmed by 6 bases and J by 1 base, 3 bases remained unmatched. This CDR3 comprises 14 residues. The CDR3 region is CASNLAGRTDTQYF. The CDR3 DNA reads TGTGCCAGCAATCTAGCGGGGCGCACAGATACGCAGTATTTT.